This paragraph covers one T cell receptor beta chain sequence. Produced via immunoSEQ multiplex PCR; TCRdb's table is partial and in-frame only. The data show tens of thousands of clones, 96% seen once. The data originate from a study of cytomegalovirus exposure and HLA in healthy donors. This CDR3 comprises 11 residues. Germline assignment: CDR1 MDHEN and CDR2 SYDVKM. V was clipped by 4 bases and J by 4 bases, with 3 bases between them. The sample taken for sequencing was PBMCs. This clonotype originated in a woman between 18 and 29 years old in good health and CMV-seropositive. The V and J genes are TRBV28 and TRBJ2-3; D is uncertain. CDR3 bases: TGTGCCAGCAGTTCTTCAGATACGCAGTATTTT. Translated, it gives CASSSSDTQYF.